This T cell receptor (beta chain) was sequenced for a study of cytomegalovirus exposure and HLA in healthy donors. Across the whole study: Membership in the Caucasian-associated ancestry cluster was found for about four fifths of 398 genotyped donors. Study results and limitations: Most TCRs appeared rarely, but some public TCRs recurred in many donors.

For this clone: The antigen is unknown.

Germline assignment: CDR1 MNHEY and CDR2 SMNVEV (reference sequence). J lost 0 bases, V lost 6 bases, and 9 bases had no gene match. This CDR3 comprises 16 residues. PCR amplification relied on 60 Vbeta primers (plus 13 Jbeta primers). TCRdb's table, derived via immunoSEQ multiplex PCR, lists solely in-frame clones and lacks some. The data show around 280,000 clones, about 87% seen once. V and J are TRBV27 and TRBJ1-2; 8 bases are shared with TRBD1. This receptor was obtained from a woman under 30 in good health and CMV-seronegative. Sequencing was done on a sample of PBMCs. Here the CDR3 reads CASSPDRGKTNYGYTF. DNA of the CDR3: TGTGCCAGCAGCCCTGACAGGGGAAAGACTAACTATGGCTACACCTTC.